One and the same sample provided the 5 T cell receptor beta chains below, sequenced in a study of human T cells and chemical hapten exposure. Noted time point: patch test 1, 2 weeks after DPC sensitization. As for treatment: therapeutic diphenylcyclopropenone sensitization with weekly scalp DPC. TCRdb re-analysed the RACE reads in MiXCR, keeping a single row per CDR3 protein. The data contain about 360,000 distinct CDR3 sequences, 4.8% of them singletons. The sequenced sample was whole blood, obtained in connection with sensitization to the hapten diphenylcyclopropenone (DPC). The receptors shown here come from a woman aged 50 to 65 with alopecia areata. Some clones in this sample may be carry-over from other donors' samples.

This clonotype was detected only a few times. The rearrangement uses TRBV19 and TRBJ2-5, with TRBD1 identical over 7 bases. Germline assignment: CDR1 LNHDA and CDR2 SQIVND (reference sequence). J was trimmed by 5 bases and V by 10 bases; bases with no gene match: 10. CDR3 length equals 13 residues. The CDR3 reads CATQRQGVETQYF. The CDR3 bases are TGTGCCACACAACGTCAGGGGGTCGAGACCCAGTACTTC.

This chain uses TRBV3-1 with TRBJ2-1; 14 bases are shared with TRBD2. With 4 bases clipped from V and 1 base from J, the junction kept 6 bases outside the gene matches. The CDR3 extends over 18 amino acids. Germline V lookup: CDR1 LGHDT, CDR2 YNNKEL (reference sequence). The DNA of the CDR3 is TGTGCCAGCAGCCTGGGACTAGCGGGAGTTGAGTCCTACAATGAGCAGTTCTTC. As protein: CASSLGLAGVESYNEQFF.

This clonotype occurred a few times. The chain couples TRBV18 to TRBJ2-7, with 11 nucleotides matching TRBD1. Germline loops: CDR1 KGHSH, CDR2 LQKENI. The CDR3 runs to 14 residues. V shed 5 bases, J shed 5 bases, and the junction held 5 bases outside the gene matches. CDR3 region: CASSTGQGANEQYF. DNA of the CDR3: TGTGCCAGCTCAACCGGACAGGGGGCGAACGAGCAGTACTTC.

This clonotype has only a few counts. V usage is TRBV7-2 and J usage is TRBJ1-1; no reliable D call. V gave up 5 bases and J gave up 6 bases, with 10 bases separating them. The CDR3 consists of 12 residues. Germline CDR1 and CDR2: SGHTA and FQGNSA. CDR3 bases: TGTGCCAGCAGCCTCTCAAAATCTGAAGCTTTCTTT. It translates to CASSLSKSEAFF.

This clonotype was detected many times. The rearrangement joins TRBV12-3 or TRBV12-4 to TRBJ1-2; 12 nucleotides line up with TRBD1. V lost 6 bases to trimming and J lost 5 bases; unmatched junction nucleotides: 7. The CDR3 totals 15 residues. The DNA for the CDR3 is TGTGCCAGCAGCCGGGGACAGGGGGCGCCTTATGGCTACACCTTC. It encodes CASSRGQGAPYGYTF.